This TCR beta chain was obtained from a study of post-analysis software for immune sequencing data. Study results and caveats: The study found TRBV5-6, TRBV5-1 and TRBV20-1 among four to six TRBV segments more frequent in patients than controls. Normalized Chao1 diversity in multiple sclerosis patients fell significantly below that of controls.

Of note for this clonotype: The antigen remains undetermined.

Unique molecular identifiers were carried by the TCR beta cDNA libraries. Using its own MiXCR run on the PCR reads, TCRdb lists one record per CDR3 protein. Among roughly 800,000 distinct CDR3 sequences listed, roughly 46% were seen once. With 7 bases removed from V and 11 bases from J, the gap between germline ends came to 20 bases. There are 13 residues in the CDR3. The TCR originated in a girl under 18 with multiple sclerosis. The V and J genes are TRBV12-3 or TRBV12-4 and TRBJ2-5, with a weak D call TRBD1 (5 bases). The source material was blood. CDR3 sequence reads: CASTTGPYNEQYF. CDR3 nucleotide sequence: TGTGCCAGCACTACAGGCCCCTACAATGAGCAGTACTTC.